A single sample gave rise to the 32 T cell receptor beta chains below, sequenced in a study of regulatory T cells in long-lasting Graves disease. For TCR beta, libraries came from iRepertoire HTBI primers and Arm-PCR of CDR3 regions. TCRdb analysed the multiplex PCR reads with MiXCR anew, one entry per CDR3 protein. Of hundreds of thousands of distinct CDR3 sequences in the sample, 15% are singletons; the top ten hold approximately 7.8%. As to time point: newly diagnosed GD, antithyroid drugs for less than 3 months. Construction of the TCR library relied on RNA isolated from PBMCs. These records were also assigned to another study, of T cells in Graves' hyperthyroidism and ophthalmopathy.

The source was peripheral blood mononuclear cells (PBMCs), collected at new diagnosis, from a patient treated with antithyroid drugs. The receptors were gathered from a woman aged 40 to 50 with Graves disease.

This clonotype has only a few counts. The chain joins TRBV5-5 to TRBJ1-5; 7 bases are a match to TRBD1. Germline assignment: CDR1 SGHKS and CDR2 YYEKEE (reference sequence). This CDR3 spans 14 amino acids. J gave up 5 bases and V 2 bases, and 4 bases lay outside the gene matches. As DNA, the CDR3 is TGTGCCAGCAGCTTTACAGGGGTCGATCAGCCCCAGCATTTT. Translating it yields CASSFTGVDQPQHF.

This chain connects TRBV6-2 or TRBV6-3 to TRBJ2-1, with TRBD2 identical over 9 bases. V was clipped by 5 bases and J by 7 bases; unmatched bases: 9. Germline assignment: CDR1 MNHEY and CDR2 SVGEGT. CDR3 length equals 15 residues. The CDR3 loop is CASSEAGTSINEQFF. CDR3 sequence (DNA): TGTGCCAGCAGTGAAGCCGGGACTAGCATAAATGAGCAGTTCTTC.

This chain connects TRBV6-2 or TRBV6-3 to TRBJ2-2; no clear D. Germline V CDR1 and CDR2: MNHEY, SVGEGT. The V end lost 0 bases, the J end lost 0 bases, and 5 bases lay between the germline ends. This CDR3 comprises 15 residues. Here the CDR3 reads CASSYSTANTGELFF. CDR3 bases: TGTGCCAGCAGTTACTCGACTGCGAACACCGGGGAGCTGTTTTTT.

This clonotype was picked up many times. The V and J genes are TRBV3-1 and TRBJ2-3, with 10 bases matching TRBD2. CDR3 length: 17 amino acids. V lost 1 base, J lost 6 bases, and 10 bases stayed unmatched. Germline CDR1 is LGHDT and CDR2 is YNNKEL (reference sequence). CDR3 loop: CASSQVELAGVADTQYF. The CDR3 bases are TGTGCCAGCAGCCAAGTAGAGCTAGCGGGAGTCGCGGATACGCAGTATTTT.

This rearrangement joins TRBV6-5 to TRBJ2-1; D remains ambiguous. Deletions cut 0 bases from V and 7 bases from J, with 7 bases between. In germline, CDR1 is MNHEY, CDR2 SVGAGI. This CDR3 region has 13 residues. The CDR3 protein is CASSYSVKNEQFF. The CDR3 coding sequence is TGTGCCAGCAGTTACTCGGTGAAGAATGAGCAGTTCTTC.

This clonotype came up a few times. The rearrangement uses TRBV9 and TRBJ2-6; D not resolved. CDR1 is SGDLS and CDR2 is YYNGEE in the germline V gene. This CDR3 spans 15 amino acids. V dropped 2 bases and J dropped 4 bases, with 10 bases sitting between them. CDR3 residues: CASSVVTSGANVLTF. The CDR3 DNA is TGTGCCAGCAGCGTCGTAACCTCCGGGGCCAACGTCCTGACTTTC.

This clonotype has a count of ten or more. This chain links TRBV11-2 with TRBJ1-2; D is ambiguous. Looked up from germline, CDR1 is SGHAT and CDR2 is FQNNGV. Trimming took off 6 bases at V and 9 bases at J, with 14 bases between the two ends. The CDR3 has 12 amino acids. Here the CDR3 DNA reads TGTGCCAGCAGGAGCCCCTTAGATCGCTACACCTTC. Its protein product is CASRSPLDRYTF.

This clonotype appeared many times. The chain joins TRBV11-2 to TRBJ2-5; a possible D gene is TRBD1 (6 bases). The V and J ends lost 1 base and 4 bases respectively, with 16 bases between them. The CDR3 runs 16 residues. Germline values: CDR1 SGHAT, CDR2 FQNNGV. The CDR3 region is CASSLGGVGQTETQYF. The CDR3 bases are TGTGCCAGCAGCTTAGGAGGTGTAGGACAGACAGAGACCCAGTACTTC.

The V call is TRBV6-1, the J call TRBJ1-1, with D unclear. The V end lost 4 bases, the J end lost 6 bases, and 9 bases lay between the germline ends. CDR3 length equals 12 residues. The germline gives CDR1 MNHNS, CDR2 SASEGT. CDR3 in amino acids: CASSGPFPEAFF. DNA for the CDR3: TGTGCCAGCAGTGGTCCGTTTCCTGAAGCTTTCTTT.

This clonotype was seen many times. This chain uses TRBV12-3 or TRBV12-4 with TRBJ2-7; 9 nucleotides agree with TRBD1. The J segment lost 7 bases and the V segment lost 1 base, leaving 5 bases of the junction unmatched. This CDR3 contains 14 residues. The DNA for the CDR3 is TGTGCCAGCAGTTTAGGGACAGGGGTGGGGGAGCAGTACTTC. It is translated as CASSLGTGVGEQYF.

The CDR3 region is CATSAGYNEQFF. In DNA form, the CDR3 reads TGTGCCACCAGTGCGGGCTACAATGAGCAGTTCTTC. The V gene is TRBV24-1, the J gene TRBJ2-1; D is unresolved. V was trimmed by 5 bases and J by 3 bases, leaving 4 bases between them. Germline CDR1 reads KGHDR; CDR2 reads SFDVKD. The CDR3 contains 12 residues.

In this sample, this clonotype turned up many times. The rearrangement uses TRBV28 and TRBJ2-5; 7 positions agree with TRBD2. The CDR3 sequence is 12 residues long. The germline V gene encodes CDR1 MDHEN and CDR2 SYDVKM. After removal of 6 bases from V and 10 bases from J, the junction contained 8 bases not matched to a gene. In DNA form, the CDR3 reads TGTGCCAGCAGGGTTAGCGCGGGGGACCAGTACTTC. Its protein product is CASRVSAGDQYF.

The V and J genes are TRBV29-1 and TRBJ1-1; TRBD1 might be the D (5 bases). With 2 bases removed from V and 11 bases from J, the gap between germline ends came to 12 bases. The CDR3 is 11 amino acids. The germline CDR1 and CDR2 sequences are SQVTM and ANQGSEA. This CDR3 reads CSVEKGNMAFF. CDR3 DNA: TGCAGCGTTGAAAAGGGGAACATGGCTTTCTTT.

This clonotype appeared many times. The genes are TRBV7-9 and TRBJ2-3; 10 bases map to TRBD1. Looked up from germline, CDR1 is SEHNR and CDR2 is FQNEAQ (reference sequence). J gave up 4 bases and V 5 bases, and 9 bases lay outside the gene matches. CDR3 length: 16 residues. This chain's CDR3 is CASSPASDRGADTQYF. CDR3 nucleotide sequence: TGTGCCAGCAGCCCCGCCTCGGACAGGGGGGCAGATACGCAGTATTTT.

Notes on this clonotype: Only one base separates this from a far larger clonotype, so it likely reflects a read error. This chain links TRBV6-2 or TRBV6-3 with TRBJ2-5; no firm D call. The DNA end favors TRBJ2-1, so the J call may be wrong. From germline, CDR1 is MNHEY and CDR2 SVGEGT. This CDR3 region has 11 residues. The CDR3 spells CASSYGYEQFF. The CDR3 region has the DNA TGTGCCAGCAGTTACGGGTACGAGCAGTTCTTC.

This clonotype was picked up many times. The rearrangement joins TRBV12-3 or TRBV12-4 to TRBJ1-6; 7 bases are shared with TRBD1. Trimming at V came to 3 bases and at J to 7 bases, leaving 3 bases not matched to a gene. The CDR3 loop spans 14 amino acids. The CDR3 reads CASSLGTENSPLHF. As DNA, the CDR3 is TGTGCCAGCAGTTTGGGGACAGAGAATTCACCCCTCCACTTT.

This clonotype has at least ten counts. Just one base apart from a much larger clone, this may be a read error. V usage is TRBV7-8 and J usage is TRBJ1-5, with a tentative D call TRBD1 (5 bases). CDR1 and CDR2 from the germline V gene are SGHVS and FQNEAQ. There are 14 residues in the CDR3. CDR3: CASSPSTVNQPQRF. CDR3 nucleotides: TGTGCCAGCAGCCCGTCGACAGTTAATCAGCCCCAGCGTTTT.

This clonotype has only a few counts. The chain couples TRBV28 to TRBJ2-7; 9 nucleotides agree with TRBD2. Trimming removed 3 bases from V and 2 bases from J; junction bases left unmatched: 5. Germline lookup yields CDR1 MDHEN and CDR2 SYDVKM. CDR3 size: 15 residues. The CDR3 reads CASSFTSGLAYEQYF. Here the CDR3 DNA reads TGTGCCAGCAGTTTCACTAGCGGGCTGGCCTACGAGCAGTACTTC.

A few counts support this clonotype. This chain uses TRBV6-1 with TRBJ2-7; tentative D call: TRBD1 (6 bases). V was trimmed by 5 bases and J by 3 bases, leaving 23 bases between them. This CDR3 is built from 17 residues. Germline V gene data show CDR1 as MNHNS and CDR2 as SASEGT. In nucleotides, the CDR3 is TGTGCCAGCAGTCTCTCCTTTGTGGGGGCCTCAATCTACGAGCAGTACTTC. The encoded protein is CASSLSFVGASIYEQYF.

The CDR3 region is CASSLNRGMVYTF. The CDR3 nucleotides read TGTGCCAGCAGTTTGAACAGGGGCATGGTCTACACCTTC. The chain is built from TRBV12-3 or TRBV12-4 and TRBJ1-2, with TRBD1 matching 7 bases. The CDR3 sequence is 13 residues long. Germline trimming cut 3 bases from V and 10 bases from J; bases unmatched to any gene: 8.

This clonotype has at least ten counts. The chain has TRBV7-6 and TRBJ2-5; the match to TRBD1 covers 12 bases. This CDR3 comprises 15 residues. Germline V gives CDR1 SGHVS, CDR2 FNYEAQ. Losses at the gene ends were 6 bases for V and 5 bases for J; bases not matched to a gene: 7. The CDR3 nucleotides are TGTGCCAGCAGAAGCGGGACAGGGGGCGCGGAGACCCAGTACTTC. The encoded protein is CASRSGTGGAETQYF.

This clonotype came up many times. V is TRBV11-2 and J is TRBJ2-2; no clear D. Trimming removed 2 bases at V and 6 bases at J, with 4 bases between. The CDR3 spans 12 residues. CDR1 is SGHAT and CDR2 is FQNNGV in the germline V gene. The CDR3 sequence is CASSLLSGELFF. The CDR3, as DNA: TGTGCCAGCAGCTTACTTTCCGGGGAGCTGTTTTTT.

V usage is TRBV12-3 or TRBV12-4 and J usage is TRBJ1-1, with 11 bases identical to TRBD1. V trimming: 6 bases; J trimming: 5 bases; junction bases outside the gene matches: 5. The CDR3 has 14 amino acids. As DNA, the CDR3 is TGTGCCAGCAGCCGGACAGGGGGCTGGACTGAAGCTTTCTTT. Protein: CASSRTGGWTEAFF.

This clonotype occurred many times. The rearrangement joins TRBV11-2 to TRBJ2-7; TRBD1 matches at 10 bases. Per germline, CDR1 SGHAT and CDR2 FQNNGV. The CDR3 covers 15 residues. The V gene end was trimmed by 4 bases and the J gene end by 2 bases; junction bases not matched to a gene: 5. The CDR3 coding sequence is TGTGCCAGCAGCTCTCCCGGGACAGGGGCCTACGAGCAGTACTTC. Its protein product is CASSSPGTGAYEQYF.

This clonotype occurred many times. CDR3 in DNA: TGTGCTAGTGGTTTGGCACTCGGGACAGGGAACTATGGCTACACCTTC. It yields the protein CASGLALGTGNYGYTF. The chain has TRBV12-5 and TRBJ1-2; 9 bases match TRBD1. The V and J ends lost 1 base and 2 bases, in that order; junction bases with no gene match: 5. The germline CDR1 and CDR2 sequences are LGHNT and FRNRAP. There are 16 residues in the CDR3.

Ten or more counts support this clonotype. Mismatch with germline at one junction end may stem from a read error. The CDR3 loop is CASSNGVYNEQFF. CDR3 sequence (DNA): TGTGCTAGCAGCAATGGGGTGTACAATGAGCAGTTCTTC. The chain couples TRBV7-7 to TRBJ2-1; D gene ambiguous. Germline lookup yields CDR1 SSHAT and CDR2 FNYEAQ (reference sequence). The CDR3 is 13 amino acids. The variable domain in full, completed from reference TRBV7-7 and TRBJ2-1, reads GAGVSQSPRYKVTKRGQDVTLRCDPISSHATLYWYQQALGQGPEFLTYFNYEAQPDKSGLPSDRFSAERPEGSISTLTIQRTEQRDSAMYRCASSNGVYNEQFFGPGTRLTVL.

This clonotype has a handful of counts. This may stem from a read error, because a much larger clone lies one nucleotide away. CDR3 in amino acids: CASRVFYTGTQYF. For the CDR3, the DNA is TGCGCCAGCAGGGTGTTCTACACAGGTACGCAGTATTTT. The chain combines TRBV5-1 with TRBJ2-3, with D possibly being TRBD1 (5 bases). CDR3 size: 13 residues. The germline V gene encodes CDR1 SGHRS and CDR2 YFSETQ.

This clonotype was recorded many times. V and J are TRBV2 and TRBJ1-2; 12 bases fit TRBD1. Trimming cost V 4 bases and J 4 bases; bases outside gene matches: 7. Germline CDR1 is SNHLY and CDR2 is FYNNEI. The CDR3 runs to 16 residues. In DNA form, the CDR3 reads TGTGCCAGCAGTGGCGGGACAGGGGGCGGGGGCTATGGCTACACCTTC. It yields the protein CASSGGTGGGGYGYTF. Together with reference TRBV2 and TRBJ1-2, the CDR3 gives the full variable domain: EPEVTQTPSHQVTQMGQEVILRCVPISNHLYFYWYRQILGQKVEFLVSFYNNEISEKSEIFDDQFSVERPDGSNFTLKIRSTKLEDSAMYFCASSGGTGGGGYGYTFGSGTRLTVV.

This clonotype was recorded at least ten times. V is TRBV18 and J is TRBJ2-7; D is unclear. The CDR3 is 15 residues long. Trimming shortened V by 4 bases and J by 6 bases, and 19 bases separated the two germline ends. The V gene's germline CDR1 is KGHSH and CDR2 LQKENI. Here the CDR3 reads CASSLLLSDGSEQYF. The CDR3 region has the DNA TGTGCCAGCTCACTACTTTTATCCGATGGCAGCGAGCAGTACTTC.

This clonotype was seen more than once but under ten times. The chain has TRBV3-1 and TRBJ2-2; 7 positions match TRBD1. This CDR3 has 15 amino acids. Germline V gives CDR1 LGHDT, CDR2 YNNKEL (reference sequence). After removal of 5 bases from V and 1 base from J, the junction contained 4 bases not matched to a gene. CDR3 DNA sequence: TGTGCCAGCAGCAAGGGGACAGAGAACACCGGGGAGCTGTTTTTT. This codes for CASSKGTENTGELFF. Based on the CDR3 plus reference TRBV3-1 and TRBJ2-2, the full variable domain is DTAVSQTPKYLVTQMGNDKSIKCEQNLGHDTMYWYKQDSKKFLKIMFSYNNKELIINETVPNRFSPKSPDKAHLNLHINSLELGDSAVYFCASSKGTENTGELFFGEGSRLTVL.

This clonotype was picked up a small number of times. This chain uses TRBV20-1 with TRBJ2-7, with TRBD2 matching 9 bases. The CDR3 totals 15 residues. The trim removed 4 bases at V and 3 bases at J, leaving 10 bases unmatched. Germline CDR1 DFQATT, CDR2 SNEGSKA (reference sequence). CDR3 bases: TGCAGTGCTATCCCGCTAGCGGGACATAACTACGAGCAGTACTTC. It translates to CSAIPLAGHNYEQYF.

In this sample, this clonotype turned up a few times. A junction boundary mismatches the germline segment, possibly from a read error. The chain is built from TRBV27 and TRBJ2-5; D is unclear. Germline CDR1 and CDR2: MNHEY and SMNVEV (reference sequence). There are 15 residues in the CDR3. The CDR3 region has the DNA TGTGCCAGCAGTTCCATTCTAGAATTCCAAGTGACCCAGTACTTC. Protein product: CASSSILEFQVTQYF.